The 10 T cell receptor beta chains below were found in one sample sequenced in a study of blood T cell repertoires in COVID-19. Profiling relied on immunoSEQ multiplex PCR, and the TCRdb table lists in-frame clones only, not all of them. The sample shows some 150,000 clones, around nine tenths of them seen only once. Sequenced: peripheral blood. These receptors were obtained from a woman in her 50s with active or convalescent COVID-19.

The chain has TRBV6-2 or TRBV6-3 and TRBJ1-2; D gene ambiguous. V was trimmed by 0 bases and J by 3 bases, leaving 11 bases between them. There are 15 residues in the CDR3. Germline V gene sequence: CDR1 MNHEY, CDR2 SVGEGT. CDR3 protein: CASSYSIGGDYGYTF. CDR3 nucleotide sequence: TGTGCCAGCAGTTACTCGATCGGAGGAGACTATGGCTACACCTTC.

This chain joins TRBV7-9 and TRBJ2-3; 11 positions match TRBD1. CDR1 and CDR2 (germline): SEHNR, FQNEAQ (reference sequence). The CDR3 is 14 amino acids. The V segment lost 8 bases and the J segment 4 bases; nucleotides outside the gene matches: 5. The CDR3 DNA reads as TGTGCCAGCGATCCGGGACAGGGGGCAGATACGCAGTATTTT. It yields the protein CASDPGQGADTQYF.

This CDR3 is CASKLWGSGNTIYF. For the CDR3, the DNA is TGCGCCAGCAAGCTCTGGGGCTCCGGAAACACCATATATTTT. The V and J genes are TRBV5-1 and TRBJ1-3, with D perhaps TRBD1 (5 bases). CDR1 SGHRS and CDR2 YFSETQ come from the germline V gene. The length of the CDR3 is 14 residues. V shed 6 bases and J shed 4 bases, with 14 bases lying between them.

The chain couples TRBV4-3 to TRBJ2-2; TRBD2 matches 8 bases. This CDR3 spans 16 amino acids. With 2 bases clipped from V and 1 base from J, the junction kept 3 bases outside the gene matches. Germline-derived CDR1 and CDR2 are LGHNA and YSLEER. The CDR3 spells CASSQLAGRNTGELFF. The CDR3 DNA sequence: TGCGCCAGCAGCCAACTAGCGGGCCGGAACACCGGGGAGCTGTTTTTT.

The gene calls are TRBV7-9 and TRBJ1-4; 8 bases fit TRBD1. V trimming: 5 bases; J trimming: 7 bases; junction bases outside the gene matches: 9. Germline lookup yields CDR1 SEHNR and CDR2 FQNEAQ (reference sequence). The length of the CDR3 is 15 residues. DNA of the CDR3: TGTGCCAGCAGCCCAACAGGACAGGGCCTTGAAAAACTGTTTTTT. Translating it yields CASSPTGQGLEKLFF.

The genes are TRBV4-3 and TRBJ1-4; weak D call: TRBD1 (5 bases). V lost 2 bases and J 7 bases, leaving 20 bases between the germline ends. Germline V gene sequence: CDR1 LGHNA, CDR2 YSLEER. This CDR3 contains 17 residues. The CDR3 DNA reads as TGCGCCAGCAGCCAAAAGGTGTTGGGAGGGAGGGGTGAAAAACTGTTTTTT. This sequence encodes CASSQKVLGGRGEKLFF.

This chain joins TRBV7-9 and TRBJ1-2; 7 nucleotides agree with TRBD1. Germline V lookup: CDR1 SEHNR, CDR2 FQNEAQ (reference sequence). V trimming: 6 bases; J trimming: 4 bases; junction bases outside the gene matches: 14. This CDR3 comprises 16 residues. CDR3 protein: CASRNDRAATLYGYTF. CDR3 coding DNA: TGTGCCAGCAGGAACGACAGGGCTGCTACCCTCTATGGCTACACCTTC.

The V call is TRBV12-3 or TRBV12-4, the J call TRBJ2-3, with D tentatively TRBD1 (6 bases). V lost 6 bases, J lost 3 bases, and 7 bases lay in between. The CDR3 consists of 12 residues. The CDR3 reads CASRQGTDTQYF. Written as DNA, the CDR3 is TGTGCCAGCAGACAGGGAACAGATACGCAGTATTTT.

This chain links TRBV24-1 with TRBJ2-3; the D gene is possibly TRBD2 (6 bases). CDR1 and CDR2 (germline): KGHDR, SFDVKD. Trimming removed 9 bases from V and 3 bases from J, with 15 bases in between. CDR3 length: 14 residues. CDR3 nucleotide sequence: TGTGCCACCCAACCAGCAGCGGGTACAGATACGCAGTATTTT. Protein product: CATQPAAGTDTQYF.

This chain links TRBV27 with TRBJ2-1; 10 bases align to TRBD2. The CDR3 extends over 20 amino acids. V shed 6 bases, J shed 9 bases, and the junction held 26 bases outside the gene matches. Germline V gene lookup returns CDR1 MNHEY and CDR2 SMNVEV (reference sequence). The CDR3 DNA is TGTGCCAGCAGGAGGGGAGCACTGAGTAGCGGGAGGCCGGGGCTTGGTGAGCAGTTCTTC. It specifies CASRRGALSSGRPGLGEQFF.